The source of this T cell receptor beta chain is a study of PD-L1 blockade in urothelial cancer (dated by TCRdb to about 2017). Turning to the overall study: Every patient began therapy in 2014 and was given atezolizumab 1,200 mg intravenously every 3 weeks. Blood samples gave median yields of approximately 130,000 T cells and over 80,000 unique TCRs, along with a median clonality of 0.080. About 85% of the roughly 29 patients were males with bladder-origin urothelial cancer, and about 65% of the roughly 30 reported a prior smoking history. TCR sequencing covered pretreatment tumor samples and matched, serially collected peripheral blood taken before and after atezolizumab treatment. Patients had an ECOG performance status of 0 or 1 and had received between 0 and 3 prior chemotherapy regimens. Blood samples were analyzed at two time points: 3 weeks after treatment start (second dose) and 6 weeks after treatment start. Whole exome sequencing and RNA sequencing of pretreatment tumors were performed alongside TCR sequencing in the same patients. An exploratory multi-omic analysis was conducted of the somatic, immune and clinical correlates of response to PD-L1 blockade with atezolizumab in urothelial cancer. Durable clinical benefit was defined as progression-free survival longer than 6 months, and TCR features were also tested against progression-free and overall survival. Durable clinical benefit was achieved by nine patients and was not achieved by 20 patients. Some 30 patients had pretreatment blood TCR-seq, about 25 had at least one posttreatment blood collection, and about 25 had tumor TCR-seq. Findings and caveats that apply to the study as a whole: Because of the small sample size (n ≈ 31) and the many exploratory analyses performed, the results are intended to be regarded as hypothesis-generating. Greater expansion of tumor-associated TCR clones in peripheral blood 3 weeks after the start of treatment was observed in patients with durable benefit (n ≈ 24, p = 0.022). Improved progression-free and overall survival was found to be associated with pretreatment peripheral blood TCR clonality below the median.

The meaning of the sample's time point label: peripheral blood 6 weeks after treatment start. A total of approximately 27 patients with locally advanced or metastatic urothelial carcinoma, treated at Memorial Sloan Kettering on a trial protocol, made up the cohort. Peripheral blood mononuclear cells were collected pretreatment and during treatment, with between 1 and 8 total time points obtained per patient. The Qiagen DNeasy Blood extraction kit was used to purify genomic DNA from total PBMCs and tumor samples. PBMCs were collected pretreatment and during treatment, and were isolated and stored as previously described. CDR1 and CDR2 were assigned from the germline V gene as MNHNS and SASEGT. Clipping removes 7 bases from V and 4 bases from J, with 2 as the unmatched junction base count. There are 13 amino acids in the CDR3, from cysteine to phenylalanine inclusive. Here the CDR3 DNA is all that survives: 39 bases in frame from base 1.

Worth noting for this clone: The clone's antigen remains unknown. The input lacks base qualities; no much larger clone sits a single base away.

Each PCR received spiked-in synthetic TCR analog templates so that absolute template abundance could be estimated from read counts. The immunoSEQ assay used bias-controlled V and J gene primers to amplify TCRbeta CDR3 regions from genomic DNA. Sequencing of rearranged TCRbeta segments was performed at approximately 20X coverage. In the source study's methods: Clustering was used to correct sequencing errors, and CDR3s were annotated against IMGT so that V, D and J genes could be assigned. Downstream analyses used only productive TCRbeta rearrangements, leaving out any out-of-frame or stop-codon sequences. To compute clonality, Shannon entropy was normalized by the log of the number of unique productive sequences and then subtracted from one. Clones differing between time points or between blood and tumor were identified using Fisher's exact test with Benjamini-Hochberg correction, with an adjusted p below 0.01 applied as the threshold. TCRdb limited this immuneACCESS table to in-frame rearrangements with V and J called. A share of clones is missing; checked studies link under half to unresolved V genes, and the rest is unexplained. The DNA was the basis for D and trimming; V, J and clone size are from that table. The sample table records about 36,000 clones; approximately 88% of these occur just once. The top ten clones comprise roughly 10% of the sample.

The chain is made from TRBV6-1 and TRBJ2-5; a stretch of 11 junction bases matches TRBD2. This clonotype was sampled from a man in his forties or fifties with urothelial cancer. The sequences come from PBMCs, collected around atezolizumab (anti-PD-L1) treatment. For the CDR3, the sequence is CASTTSGRETQYF. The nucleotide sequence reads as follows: TGTGCCAGCACCACTAGCGGGAGAGAGACCCAGTACTTC.